This T cell receptor beta chain appears in the sequencing data of a study of shared clonotypes between healthy human individuals. This table comes from immunoSEQ multiplex PCR, and its TCRdb copy is limited to in-frame clones, with some not included. The top ten hold over 1.5% of the sample, which has about 2.1 million clones, 85% to 95% seen once. Note on this clone: The antigen remains undetermined.

Study results and caveats: The genetic and exposure-history diversity represented was limited by few donors.

CD45RO-negative, CCR7-positively selected cells formed the naive CD8 fraction, excluding terminally differentiated effector memory CD45RA+ cells. The clonotype was recovered from a man aged 18-30 years in good health. Some clones in this sample may be carry-over from other donors' samples. The sample was naive CD8+ T cells from PBMCs.

CDR3 region: CASSLARGAGTSKGAFF. The DNA of the CDR3 is TGTGCCAGCAGCTTGGCCCGTGGGGCAGGGACCTCCAAGGGGGCTTTCTTT. This chain uses TRBV5-6 with TRBJ1-1; weak D call: TRBD1 (5 bases). This CDR3 spans 17 amino acids. The ends were cut back, 0 bases at V and 11 bases at J, with 26 bases in the middle. In germline, CDR1 is SGHDT, CDR2 YYEEEE.